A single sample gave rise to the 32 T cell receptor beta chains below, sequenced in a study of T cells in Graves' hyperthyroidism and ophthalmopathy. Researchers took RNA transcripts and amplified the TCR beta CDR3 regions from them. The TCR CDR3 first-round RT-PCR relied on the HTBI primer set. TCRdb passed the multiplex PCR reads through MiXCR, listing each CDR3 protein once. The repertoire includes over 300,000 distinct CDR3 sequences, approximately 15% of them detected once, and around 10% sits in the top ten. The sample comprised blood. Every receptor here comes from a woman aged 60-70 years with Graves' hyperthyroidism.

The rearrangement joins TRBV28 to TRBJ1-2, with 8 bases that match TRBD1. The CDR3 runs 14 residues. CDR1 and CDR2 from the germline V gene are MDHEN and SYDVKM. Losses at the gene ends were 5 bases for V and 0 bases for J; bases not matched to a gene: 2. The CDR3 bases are TGTGCCAGCAGTACGGGACAGGCTAACTATGGCTACACCTTC. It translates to CASSTGQANYGYTF.

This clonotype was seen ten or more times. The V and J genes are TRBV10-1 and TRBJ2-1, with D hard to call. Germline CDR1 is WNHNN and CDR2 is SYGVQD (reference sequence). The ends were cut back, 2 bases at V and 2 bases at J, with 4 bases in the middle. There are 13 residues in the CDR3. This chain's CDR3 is CASSEEPYNEQFF. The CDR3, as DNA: TGCGCCAGCAGTGAGGAACCCTACAATGAGCAGTTCTTC.

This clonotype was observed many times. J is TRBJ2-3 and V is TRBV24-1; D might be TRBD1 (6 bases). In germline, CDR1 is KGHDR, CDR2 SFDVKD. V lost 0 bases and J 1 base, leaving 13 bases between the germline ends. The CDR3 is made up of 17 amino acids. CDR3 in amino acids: CATSDLRQGIGTDTQYF. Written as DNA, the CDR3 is TGTGCCACCAGTGATTTGAGGCAGGGGATTGGCACAGATACGCAGTATTTT.

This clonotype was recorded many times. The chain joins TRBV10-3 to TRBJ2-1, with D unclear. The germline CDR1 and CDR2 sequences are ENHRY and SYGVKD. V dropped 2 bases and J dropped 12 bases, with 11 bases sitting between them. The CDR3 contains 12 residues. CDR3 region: CAISEALLGQFF. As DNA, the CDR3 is TGTGCCATCAGTGAGGCCCTACTTGGGCAGTTCTTC.

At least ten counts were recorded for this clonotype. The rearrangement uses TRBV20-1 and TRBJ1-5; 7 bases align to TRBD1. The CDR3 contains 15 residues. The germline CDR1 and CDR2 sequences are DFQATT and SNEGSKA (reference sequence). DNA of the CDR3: TGCAGCGCAGCTAAACCGGGACAGAGCAATCAGCCCCAGCATTTT. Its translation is CSAAKPGQSNQPQHF.

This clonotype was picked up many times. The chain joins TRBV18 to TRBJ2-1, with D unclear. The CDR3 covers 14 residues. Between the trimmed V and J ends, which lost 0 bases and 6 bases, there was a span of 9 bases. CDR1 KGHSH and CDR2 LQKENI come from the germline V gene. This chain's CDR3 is CASSPPSGFNEQFF. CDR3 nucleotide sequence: TGTGCCAGCTCACCACCCTCTGGTTTCAATGAGCAGTTCTTC. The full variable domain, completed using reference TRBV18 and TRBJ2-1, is NAGVMQNPRHLVRRRGQEARLRCSPMKGHSHVYWYRQLPEEGLKFMVYLQKENIIDESGMPKERFSAEFPKEGPSILRIQQVVRGDSAAYFCASSPPSGFNEQFFGPGTRLTVL.

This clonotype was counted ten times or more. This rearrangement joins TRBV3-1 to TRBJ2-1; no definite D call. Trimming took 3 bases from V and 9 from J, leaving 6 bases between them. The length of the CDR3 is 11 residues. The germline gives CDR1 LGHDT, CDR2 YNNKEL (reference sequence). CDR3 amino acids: CASSQAREQFF. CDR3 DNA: TGTGCCAGCAGCCAGGCCCGTGAGCAGTTCTTC.

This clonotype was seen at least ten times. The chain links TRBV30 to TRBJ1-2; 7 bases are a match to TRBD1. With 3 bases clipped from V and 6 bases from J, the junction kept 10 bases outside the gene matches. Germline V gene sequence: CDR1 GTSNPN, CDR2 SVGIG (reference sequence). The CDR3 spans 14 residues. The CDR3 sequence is CAWSLNTGVDGYTF. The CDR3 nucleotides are TGTGCCTGGAGCCTCAACACAGGGGTGGATGGCTACACCTTC.

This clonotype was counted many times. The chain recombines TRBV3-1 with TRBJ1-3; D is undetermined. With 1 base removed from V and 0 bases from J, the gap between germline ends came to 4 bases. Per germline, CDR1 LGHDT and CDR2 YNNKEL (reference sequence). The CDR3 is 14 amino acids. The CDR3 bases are TGTGCCAGCAGCCAAGTGGACTCTGGAAACACCATATATTTT. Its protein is CASSQVDSGNTIYF.

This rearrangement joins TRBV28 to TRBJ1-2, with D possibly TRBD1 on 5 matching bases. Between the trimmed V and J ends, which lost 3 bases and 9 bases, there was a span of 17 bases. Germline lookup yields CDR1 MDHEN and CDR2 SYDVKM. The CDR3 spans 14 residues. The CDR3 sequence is CASSLGLLGDRYTF. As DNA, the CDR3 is TGTGCCAGCAGTTTGGGGCTGCTCGGGGATCGCTACACCTTC.

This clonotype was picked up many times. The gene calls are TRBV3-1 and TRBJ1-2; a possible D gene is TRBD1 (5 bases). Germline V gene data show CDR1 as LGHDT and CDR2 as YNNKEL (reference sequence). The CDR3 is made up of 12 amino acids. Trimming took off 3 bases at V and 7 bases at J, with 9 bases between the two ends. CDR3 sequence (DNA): TGTGCCAGCAGCCAGGGCAGGGCTGGCTACACCTTC. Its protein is CASSQGRAGYTF.

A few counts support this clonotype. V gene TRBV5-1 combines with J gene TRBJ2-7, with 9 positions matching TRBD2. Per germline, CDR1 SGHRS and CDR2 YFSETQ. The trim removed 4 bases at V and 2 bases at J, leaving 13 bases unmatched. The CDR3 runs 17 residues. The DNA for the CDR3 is TGCGCCAGCAGCAATACCTTAGCGGGAGAAAGCCCCTACGAGCAGTACTTC. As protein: CASSNTLAGESPYEQYF.

CDR3 loop: CAWLEKTGTYEQYF. In DNA form, the CDR3 reads TGTGCCTGGCTGGAGAAGACAGGTACCTACGAGCAGTACTTC. The chain links TRBV30 to TRBJ2-7, with a possible D match to TRBD1 (6 bases). This CDR3 region has 14 residues. Trimming shortened V by 5 bases and J by 2 bases, and 16 bases separated the two germline ends. The germline CDR1 and CDR2 sequences are GTSNPN and SVGIG (reference sequence).

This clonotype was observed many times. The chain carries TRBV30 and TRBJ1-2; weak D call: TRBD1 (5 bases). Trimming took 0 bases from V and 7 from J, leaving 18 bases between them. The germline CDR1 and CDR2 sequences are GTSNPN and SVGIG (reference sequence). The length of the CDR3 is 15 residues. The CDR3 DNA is TGTGCCTGGAGTGTACCGCGGAACCAGGGCGGTGGCTACACCTTC. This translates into CAWSVPRNQGGGYTF.

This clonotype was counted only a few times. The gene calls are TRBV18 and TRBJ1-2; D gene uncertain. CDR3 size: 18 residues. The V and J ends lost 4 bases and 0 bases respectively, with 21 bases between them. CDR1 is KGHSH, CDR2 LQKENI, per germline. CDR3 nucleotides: TGTGCCAGCTCACTCCTCGGACGGCCGTCGTCCGCTAACTATGGCTACACCTTC. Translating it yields CASSLLGRPSSANYGYTF.

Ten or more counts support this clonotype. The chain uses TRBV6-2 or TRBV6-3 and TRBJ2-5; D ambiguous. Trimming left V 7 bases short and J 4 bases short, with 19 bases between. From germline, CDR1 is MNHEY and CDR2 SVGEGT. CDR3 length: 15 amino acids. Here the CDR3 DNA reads TGTGCCAGCATCTCGGCCGGGTTCCGAGGAGAGACCCAGTACTTC. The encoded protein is CASISAGFRGETQYF.

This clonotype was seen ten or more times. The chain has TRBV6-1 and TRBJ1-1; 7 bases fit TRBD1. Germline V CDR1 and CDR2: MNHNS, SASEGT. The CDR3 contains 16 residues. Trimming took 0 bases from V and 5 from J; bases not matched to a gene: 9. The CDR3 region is CASSEAMTGRRTEAFF. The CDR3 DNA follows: TGTGCCAGCAGTGAAGCGATGACAGGGCGGAGGACTGAAGCTTTCTTT.

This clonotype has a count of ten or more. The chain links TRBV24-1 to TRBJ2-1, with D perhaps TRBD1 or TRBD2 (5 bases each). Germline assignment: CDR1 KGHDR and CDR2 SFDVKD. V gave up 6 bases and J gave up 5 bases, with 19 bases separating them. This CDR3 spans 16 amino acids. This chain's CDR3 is CATSPRTGTADNEQFF. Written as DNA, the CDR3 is TGTGCCACCAGTCCCCGAACCGGGACGGCCGACAATGAGCAGTTCTTC.

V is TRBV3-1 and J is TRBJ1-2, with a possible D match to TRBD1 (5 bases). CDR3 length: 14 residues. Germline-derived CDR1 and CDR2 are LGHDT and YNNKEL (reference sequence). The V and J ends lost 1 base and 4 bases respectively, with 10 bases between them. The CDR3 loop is CASSQVEGVYGYTF. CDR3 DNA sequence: TGTGCCAGCAGCCAAGTTGAAGGGGTCTATGGCTACACCTTC.

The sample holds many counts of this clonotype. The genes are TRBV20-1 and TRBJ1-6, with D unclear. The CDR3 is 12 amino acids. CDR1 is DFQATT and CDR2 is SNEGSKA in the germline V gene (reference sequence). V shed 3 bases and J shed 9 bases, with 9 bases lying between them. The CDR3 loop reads CSASWAGSPLHF. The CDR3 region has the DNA TGCAGTGCTAGCTGGGCCGGTTCACCCCTCCACTTT.

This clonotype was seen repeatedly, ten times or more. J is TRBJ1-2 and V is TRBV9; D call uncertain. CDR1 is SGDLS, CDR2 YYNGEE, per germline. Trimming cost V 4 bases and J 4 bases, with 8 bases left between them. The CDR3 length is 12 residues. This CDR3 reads CASSQLRYGYTF. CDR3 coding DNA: TGTGCCAGCAGCCAACTTCGCTATGGCTACACCTTC.

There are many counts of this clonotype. CDR3 residues: CASSLHRGNYGYTF. In DNA form, the CDR3 reads TGCGCCAGCAGCCTCCACAGGGGTAACTATGGCTACACCTTC. The chain recombines TRBV4-1 with TRBJ1-2; 7 positions match TRBD1. Germline V gene data show CDR1 as MGHRA and CDR2 as YSYEKL. CDR3 length: 14 amino acids. J was trimmed by 1 base and V by 4 bases; bases with no gene match: 3.

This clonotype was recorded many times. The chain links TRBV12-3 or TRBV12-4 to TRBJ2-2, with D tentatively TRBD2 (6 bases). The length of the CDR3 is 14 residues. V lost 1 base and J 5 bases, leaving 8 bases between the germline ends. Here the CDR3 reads CASSLVAVTGELFF. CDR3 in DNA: TGTGCCAGCAGTTTAGTAGCGGTAACCGGGGAGCTGTTTTTT.

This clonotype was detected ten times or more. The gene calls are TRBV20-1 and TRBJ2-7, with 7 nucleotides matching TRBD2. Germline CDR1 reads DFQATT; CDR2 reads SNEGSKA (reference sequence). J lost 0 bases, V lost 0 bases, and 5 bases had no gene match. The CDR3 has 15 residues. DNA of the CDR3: TGCAGTGCTAGAGATTTTAGCGGGCCCTCCTACGAGCAGTACTTC. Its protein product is CSARDFSGPSYEQYF.

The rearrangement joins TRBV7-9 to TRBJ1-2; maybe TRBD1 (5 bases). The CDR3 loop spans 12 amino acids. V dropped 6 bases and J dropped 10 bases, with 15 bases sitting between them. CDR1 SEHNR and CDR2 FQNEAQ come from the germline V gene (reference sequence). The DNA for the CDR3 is TGTGCCAGCAGTAGGGACGGCGCGGACTACACCTTC. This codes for CASSRDGADYTF.

CDR3: CSARPRLAGNYNEQFF. CDR3 DNA sequence: TGCAGTGCTCGGCCCCGACTAGCGGGCAACTACAATGAGCAGTTCTTC. The J gene is TRBJ2-1, the V gene TRBV20-1; 10 bases fit TRBD2. The CDR3 has 16 residues. The V and J ends lost 5 bases and 3 bases, in that order; junction bases with no gene match: 10. Germline assignment: CDR1 DFQATT and CDR2 SNEGSKA (reference sequence).

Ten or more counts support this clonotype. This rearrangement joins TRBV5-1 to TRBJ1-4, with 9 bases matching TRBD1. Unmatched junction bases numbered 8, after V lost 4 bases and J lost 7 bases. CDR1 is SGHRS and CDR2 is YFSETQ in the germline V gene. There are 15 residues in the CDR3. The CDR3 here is CASSGTGGSVEKLFF. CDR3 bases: TGCGCCAGCAGCGGAACAGGGGGCTCGGTTGAAAAACTGTTTTTT. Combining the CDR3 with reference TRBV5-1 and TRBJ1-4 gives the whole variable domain KAGVTQTPRYLIKTRGQQVTLSCSPISGHRSVSWYQQTPGQGLQFLFEYFSETQRNKGNFPGRFSGRQFSNSRSEMNVSTLELGDSALYLCASSGTGGSVEKLFFGSGTQLSVL.

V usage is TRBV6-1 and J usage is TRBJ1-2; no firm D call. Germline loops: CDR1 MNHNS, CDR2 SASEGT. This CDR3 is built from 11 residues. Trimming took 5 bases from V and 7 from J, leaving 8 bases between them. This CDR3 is CASSWMGGYTF. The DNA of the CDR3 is TGTGCCAGCAGTTGGATGGGTGGCTACACCTTC.

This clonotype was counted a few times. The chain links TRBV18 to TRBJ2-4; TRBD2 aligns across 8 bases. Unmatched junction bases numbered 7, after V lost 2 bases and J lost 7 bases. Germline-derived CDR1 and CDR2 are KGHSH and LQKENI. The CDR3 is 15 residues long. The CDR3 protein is CASSPSGTRGNIQYF. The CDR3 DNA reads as TGTGCCAGCTCACCATCCGGGACTAGGGGGAACATTCAGTACTTC.

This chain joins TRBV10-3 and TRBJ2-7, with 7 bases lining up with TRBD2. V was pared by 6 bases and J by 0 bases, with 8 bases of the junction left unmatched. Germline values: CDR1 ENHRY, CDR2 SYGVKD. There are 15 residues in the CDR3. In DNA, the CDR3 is TGTGCCATCAGCGATACTAGCGCCAACTCCTACGAGCAGTACTTC. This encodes CAISDTSANSYEQYF.

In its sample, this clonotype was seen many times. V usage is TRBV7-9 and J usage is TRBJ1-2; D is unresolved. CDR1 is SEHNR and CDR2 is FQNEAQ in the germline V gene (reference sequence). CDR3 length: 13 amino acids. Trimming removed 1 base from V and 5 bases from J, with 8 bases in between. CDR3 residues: CASSLGQFYGYTF. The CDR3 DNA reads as TGTGCCAGCAGCTTAGGGCAGTTTTATGGCTACACCTTC.

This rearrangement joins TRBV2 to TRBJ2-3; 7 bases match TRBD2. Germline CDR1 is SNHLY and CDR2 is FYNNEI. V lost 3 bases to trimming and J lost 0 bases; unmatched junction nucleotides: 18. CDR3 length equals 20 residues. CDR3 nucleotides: TGTGCCAGCAGTGATGTCGCCTGGGCTACTAGCGCCTCTAGCACAGATACGCAGTATTTT. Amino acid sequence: CASSDVAWATSASSTDTQYF.